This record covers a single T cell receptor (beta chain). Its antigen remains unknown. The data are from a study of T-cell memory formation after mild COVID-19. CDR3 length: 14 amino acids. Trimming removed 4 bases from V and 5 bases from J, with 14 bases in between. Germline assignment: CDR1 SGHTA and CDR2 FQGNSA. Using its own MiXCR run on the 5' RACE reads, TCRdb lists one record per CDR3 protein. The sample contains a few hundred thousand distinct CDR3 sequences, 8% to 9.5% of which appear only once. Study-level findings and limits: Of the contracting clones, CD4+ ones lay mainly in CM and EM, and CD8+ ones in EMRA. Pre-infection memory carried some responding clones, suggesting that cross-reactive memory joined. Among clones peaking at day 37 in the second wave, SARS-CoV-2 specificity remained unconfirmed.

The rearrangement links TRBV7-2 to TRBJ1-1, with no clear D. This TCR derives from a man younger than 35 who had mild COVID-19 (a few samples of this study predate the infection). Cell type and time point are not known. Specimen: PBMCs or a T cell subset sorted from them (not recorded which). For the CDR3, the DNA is TGTGCCAGCAGCTCCGTGTCCATTGATACTGAAGCTTTCTTT. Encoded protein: CASSSVSIDTEAFF.